This T cell receptor beta chain was observed in a study of T cell repertoires in cytomegalovirus infection. Study overall: Recently described HLA-C-restricted plus well-studied HLA-B-restricted CMV epitopes were used. Both CMV infection and a matching HLA type were indicated by public TCR beta signatures.

This clonotype was seen only a few times. The antigen is unknown. Whole-study results and caveats: The ex vivo response was dominated by HLA-C-restricted CMV-specific TCR beta clonotypes. Totalled public TCR beta family frequency picked out people who carried CMV plus the relevant HLA.

Each CDR3 protein is one row after TCRdb ran MiXCR on the reads. The table lists 680,000 or so distinct CDR3 sequences, roughly 36% of them singletons. This receptor was identified in a human donor in good health (CMV status not recorded). Some clones in this sample may be carry-over from other donors' samples. Sequencing used cultured PBMCs, obtained from culture after CMV antigen stimulation.

This CDR3 reads CASSLDPIGAEQFF. CDR3 nucleotide sequence: TGTGCCAGCAGCTTAGACCCTATAGGGGCTGAGCAGTTCTTC. J is TRBJ2-1 and V is TRBV7-2; D may be TRBD1 (5 bases). CDR1 is SGHTA and CDR2 is FQGNSA in the germline V gene. The CDR3 is made up of 14 amino acids. The V end lost 1 base, the J end lost 9 bases, and 13 bases lay between the germline ends.